The rows below give T cell receptor beta chains drawn from one sample of a study of blood T cell repertoires in COVID-19. The method was immunoSEQ multiplex PCR; TCRdb's version includes in-frame clones alone and lacks a portion of them. Of fewer than 450,000 clones in the sample, about 90% were seen once. The sample taken for sequencing was PBMCs or T cells enriched from blood (not recorded which). The receptors derive from a woman aged 30 to 39 who had recovered from COVID-19. CDR3s leave out the opening cysteine and the closing phenylalanine or tryptophan. The order of the fields is V gene, J gene, CDR3 protein.

V gene: TRBV7-9
J gene: TRBJ2-7
CDR3 protein: ASSLGLADARLYEQY

V gene: TRBV18
J gene: TRBJ1-1
CDR3 protein: ASSPLLGHIMNTEAF

V gene: TRBV5-3
J gene: TRBJ1-4
CDR3 protein: ARSPDRGYEKLF

V gene: TRBV6-4
J gene: TRBJ2-3
CDR3 protein: ASSPSGDTQY

V gene: TRBV5-6
J gene: TRBJ1-1
CDR3 protein: ASTSFVLDTRGSGTEAF

V gene: TRBV19
J gene: TRBJ1-5
CDR3 protein: ASSPGTGGYQPQH

V gene: TRBV10-1
J gene: TRBJ2-6
CDR3 protein: ASSVGGSGANVLT

V gene: TRBV6-1
J gene: TRBJ1-1
CDR3 protein: ASSEARGMGAF

V gene: TRBV5-5
J gene: TRBJ2-5
CDR3 protein: ASSLSAGAHQETQY

V gene: TRBV10-1
J gene: TRBJ2-3
CDR3 protein: ASSRLAASTDTQY

V gene: TRBV7-2
J gene: TRBJ2-7
CDR3 protein: ASSSFGGTGGYEQY

V gene: TRBV28
J gene: TRBJ2-5
CDR3 protein: ASSSMGDYQETQY

V gene: TRBV7-8
J gene: TRBJ1-3
CDR3 protein: ASSLGALGNTIY

V gene: TRBV21-1
J gene: TRBJ1-5
CDR3 protein: ASSKGIRTRVNQPQH

V gene: TRBV18
J gene: TRBJ1-3
CDR3 protein: ASSRYSDTQSSGNTIY

V gene: TRBV27
J gene: TRBJ2-2
CDR3 protein: ASRAFQGAWWTGELF

V gene: TRBV25-1
J gene: TRBJ1-2
CDR3 protein: ASSPDRAYGYT